This T cell receptor (beta chain) is drawn from a study of patients and donors after allogeneic stem cell transplantation. TCRdb passed the RT-PCR reads through MiXCR, listing each CDR3 protein once. The table shows some 960,000 distinct CDR3 sequences, with 18% occurring only once. This clonotype was seen ten or more times. V was clipped by 6 bases and J by 5 bases, with 10 bases between them. The CDR3 runs to 12 residues. This clonotype was sampled from a human donor who was either an allogeneic HSCT recipient or a stem cell or donor lymphocyte infusion donor (not recorded which). It is not recorded whose cells these are; they may come from a transplant donor. Sequencing was performed on blood, either unsorted or a sorted T cell fraction (not recorded which). The chain employs TRBV12-3 or TRBV12-4 and TRBJ1-1; D may be TRBD1 (5 bases). CDR3 region: CASSSRATEAFF. DNA for the CDR3: TGTGCCAGCAGCAGCAGGGCTACTGAAGCTTTCTTT.